A single count supports the clone carrying this T cell receptor beta chain. The data were obtained in a study of blood T cell repertoires in COVID-19. V lost 6 bases and J lost 4, with 9 bases in between. The CDR3 extends over 12 amino acids. CDR1 and CDR2 (germline): MDHEN, SYDVKM. Data came from immunoSEQ multiplex PCR; TCRdb stores just in-frame clones and leaves some out. Altogether some 310,000 clones are present, 85% to 90% being singletons, with the ten largest covering 2.5% to 3.5%. The sequence was obtained from a woman under 40 with COVID-19, enrolled during active disease. The rearrangement uses TRBV28 and TRBJ1-2; D is uncertain. Specimen: peripheral blood. The DNA of the CDR3 is TGTGCCAGCAGCCCACCGGGCTATGGCTACACCTTC. It yields the protein CASSPPGYGYTF.